The 7 T cell receptor beta chains below come from one sample, sequenced in a study of beta chain features in type 1 diabetes. TCRB transcripts that were expressed got sequenced, as all of the isolated RNA had been reverse transcribed. The repertoire was sequenced with immunoSEQ multiplex PCR; TCRdb's copy has only in-frame clones and lacks some. The table has 400,000 to 450,000 clones, roughly 14% seen once. The source material was naive CD4+ T cells from blood. These receptors came from a man aged 25 to 40 in good health.

The V gene is TRBV4-1, the J gene TRBJ2-3; D remains unclear. The CDR3 is made up of 16 amino acids. Germline CDR1 reads MGHRA; CDR2 reads YSYEKL. V shed 4 bases and J shed 2 bases, with 16 bases lying between them. The CDR3 region is CASSRDGRMYTDTQYF. The CDR3 DNA follows: TGCGCCAGCAGCCGAGATGGACGGATGTACACAGATACGCAGTATTTT.

Regarding this clone: Mismatch with germline at one junction end may stem from a read error. The V and J genes are TRBV7-2 and TRBJ1-1; D call uncertain. The CDR3 loop spans 10 amino acids. Germline V CDR1 and CDR2: SGHTA, FQGNSA. The CDR3, as DNA: TGTGCCAGCAGCTCCGCTGTGGTCAACTTT. Translation gives CASSSAVVNF.

This clone turned up a few times. The chain joins TRBV4-3 to TRBJ2-5; TRBD1 agrees at 9 bases. Germline CDR1 LGHNA, CDR2 YSLEER. V lost 3 bases and J lost 4; bases outside the gene matches: 3. The CDR3 length is 14 residues. The CDR3 DNA follows: TGCGCCAGCAGCCATACAGGGGGCCGAGAGACCCAGTACTTC. It is translated as CASSHTGGRETQYF.

The chain is built from TRBV19 and TRBJ1-2; the D gene is possibly TRBD1 (5 bases). The CDR3 spans 14 residues. Germline V gives CDR1 LNHDA, CDR2 SQIVND (reference sequence). The V end lost 5 bases, the J end lost 0 bases, and 10 bases lay between the germline ends. CDR3 sequence: CASSGIQANYGYTF. As DNA, the CDR3 is TGTGCCAGTAGTGGAATACAGGCTAACTATGGCTACACCTTC.

This chain links TRBV7-9 with TRBJ1-5; 9 nucleotides agree with TRBD1. The junction had 14 bases not matched to a gene; V was cut back by 11 bases and J by 0 bases. This CDR3 contains 17 residues. Per the germline V gene, CDR1 is SEHNR and CDR2 is FQNEAQ (reference sequence). The CDR3 nucleotides are TGTGCCCCCCGGACAGGGGTCGAAATAGATAGCAATCAGCCCCAGCATTTT. Translation gives CAPRTGVEIDSNQPQHF.

The sample holds a few counts of this clone. The chain recombines TRBV5-1 with TRBJ2-5, with 8 bases aligning to TRBD1. Trimming at V came to 2 bases and at J to 5 bases, leaving 8 bases not matched to a gene. The germline V gene has CDR1 SGHRS and CDR2 YFSETQ. CDR3 size: 15 residues. CDR3 region: CASSFEQGAYETQYF. The CDR3 DNA reads TGCGCCAGCAGCTTCGAGCAGGGGGCGTATGAGACCCAGTACTTC.

This clone was counted a few times. Likely a read error: the CDR3 ends without its conserved phenylalanine or tryptophan. The V gene is TRBV29-1, the J gene TRBJ2-7, with 8 bases that match TRBD1. The germline gives CDR1 SQVTM, CDR2 ANQGSEA. After removal of 5 bases from V and 3 bases from J, the junction contained 3 bases not matched to a gene. The CDR3 has 12 amino acids. The CDR3 is CSVSTGGYEQYG. For the CDR3, the DNA is TGCAGCGTTTCTACAGGGGGCTACGAGCAGTACGGC.